What follows is one T cell receptor (beta chain) and its context. The antigen is unknown. The method was immunoSEQ multiplex PCR; TCRdb's version includes in-frame clones alone and lacks a portion of them. The profile shows about 130,000 clones, 70% to 90% of them singletons. These data are taken from a study of T cells in localized non-small cell lung cancer. General study points: Uninvolved adjacent lung showed peak T cell clonality, exceeding tumor. The tumor had only one region sequenced, so heterogeneity remains possible. Higher adjacent-lung clonality was associated with shorter survival. Appearing in adjacent lung were a median roughly 57 of the top 100 tumor clones.

CDR3 length: 13 amino acids. The germline CDR1 and CDR2 sequences are MNHNY and SVGAGI (reference sequence). Trimming removed 0 bases at V and 2 bases at J, with 5 bases between. Sequencing was performed on peripheral blood, taken before any cancer treatment. The clonotype comes from a female donor of 60 years or more with stage I lung adenocarcinoma. V usage is TRBV6-6 and J usage is TRBJ2-7; no clear D gene. CDR3 sequence (DNA): TGTGCCAGCAGTTACTCGCCTGCCTACGAGCAGTACTTC. This sequence encodes CASSYSPAYEQYF.